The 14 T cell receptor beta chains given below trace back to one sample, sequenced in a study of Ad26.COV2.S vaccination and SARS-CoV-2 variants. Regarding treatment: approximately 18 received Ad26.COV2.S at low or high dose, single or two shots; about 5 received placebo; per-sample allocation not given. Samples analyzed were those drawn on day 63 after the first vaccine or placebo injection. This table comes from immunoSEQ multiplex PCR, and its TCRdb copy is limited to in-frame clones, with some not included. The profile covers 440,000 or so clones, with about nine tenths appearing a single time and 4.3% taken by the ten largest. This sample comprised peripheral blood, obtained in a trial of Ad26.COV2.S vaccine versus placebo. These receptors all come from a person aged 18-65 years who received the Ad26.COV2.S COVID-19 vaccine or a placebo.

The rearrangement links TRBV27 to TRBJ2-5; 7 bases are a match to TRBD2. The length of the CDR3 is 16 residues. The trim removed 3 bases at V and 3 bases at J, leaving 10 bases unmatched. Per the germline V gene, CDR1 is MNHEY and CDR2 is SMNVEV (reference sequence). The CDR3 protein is CASSFGVLAAEETQYF. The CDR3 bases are TGTGCCAGCAGTTTCGGTGTGCTAGCGGCCGAAGAGACCCAGTACTTC.

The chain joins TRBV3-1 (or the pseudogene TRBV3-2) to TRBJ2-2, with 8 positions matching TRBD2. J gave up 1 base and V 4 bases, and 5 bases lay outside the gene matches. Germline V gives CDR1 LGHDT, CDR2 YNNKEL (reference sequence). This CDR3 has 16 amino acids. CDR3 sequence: CASSPGGGRNTGELFF. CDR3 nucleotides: TGTGCCAGCAGCCCGGGGGGGGGCCGGAACACCGGGGAGCTGTTTTTT.

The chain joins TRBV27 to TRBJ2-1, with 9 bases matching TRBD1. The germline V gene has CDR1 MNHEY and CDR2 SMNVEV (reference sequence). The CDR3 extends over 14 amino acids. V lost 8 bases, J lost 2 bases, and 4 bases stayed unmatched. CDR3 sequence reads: CASAGTGTYNEQFF. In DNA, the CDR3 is TGTGCCAGCGCCGGGACAGGGACCTACAATGAGCAGTTCTTC.

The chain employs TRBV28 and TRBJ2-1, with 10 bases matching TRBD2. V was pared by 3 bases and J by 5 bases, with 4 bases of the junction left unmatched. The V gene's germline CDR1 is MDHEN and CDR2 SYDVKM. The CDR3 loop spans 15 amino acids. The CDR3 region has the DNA TGTGCCAGCAGTTTCGTGAGCGGGGGGGACAATGAGCAGTTCTTC. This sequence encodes CASSFVSGGDNEQFF.

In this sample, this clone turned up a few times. The CDR3 DNA sequence: TGTGCCAGCAGCGTAGGACTAGCGGGAGCCTACAATGAGCAGTTCTTC. Translating it yields CASSVGLAGAYNEQFF. The chain recombines TRBV9 with TRBJ2-1; 12 bases are a match to TRBD2. This CDR3 has 16 amino acids. Losses at the gene ends were 0 bases for V and 2 bases for J; bases not matched to a gene: 0. The germline gives CDR1 SGDLS, CDR2 YYNGEE.

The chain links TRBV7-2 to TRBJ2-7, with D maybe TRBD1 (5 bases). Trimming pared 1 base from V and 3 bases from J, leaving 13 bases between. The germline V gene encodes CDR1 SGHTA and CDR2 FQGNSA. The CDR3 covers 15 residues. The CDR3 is CASSLGSGQSYEQYF. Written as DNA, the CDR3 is TGTGCCAGCAGCTTAGGATCAGGGCAGAGCTACGAGCAGTACTTC.

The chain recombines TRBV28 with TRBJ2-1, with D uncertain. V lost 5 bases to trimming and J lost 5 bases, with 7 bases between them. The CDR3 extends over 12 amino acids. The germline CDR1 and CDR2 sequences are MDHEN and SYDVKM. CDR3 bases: TGTGCCAGCAGTGTCCCTAACAATGAGCAGTTCTTC. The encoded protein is CASSVPNNEQFF.

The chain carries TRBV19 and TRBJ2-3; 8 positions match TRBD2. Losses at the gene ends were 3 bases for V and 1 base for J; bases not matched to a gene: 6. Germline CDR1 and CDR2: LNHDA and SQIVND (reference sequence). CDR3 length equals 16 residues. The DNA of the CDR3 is TGTGCCAGTAGTATGCCAACTAGCGGAGGCACAGATACGCAGTATTTT. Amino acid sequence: CASSMPTSGGTDTQYF.

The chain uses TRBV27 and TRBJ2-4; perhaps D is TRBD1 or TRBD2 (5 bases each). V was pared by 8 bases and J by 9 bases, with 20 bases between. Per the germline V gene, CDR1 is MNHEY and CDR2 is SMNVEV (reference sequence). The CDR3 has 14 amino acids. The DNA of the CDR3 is TGTGCCAGCCTCGGGGCCAAAAGGGAACGCATTCAGTACTTC. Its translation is CASLGAKRERIQYF.

This CDR3 is CSARFGEQYF. The CDR3 region has the DNA TGCAGTGCTAGATTTGGCGAGCAGTACTTC. The genes are TRBV20-1 and TRBJ2-7; D call uncertain. Germline V gene sequence: CDR1 DFQATT, CDR2 SNEGSKA (reference sequence). Trimming removed 2 bases at V and 6 bases at J, with 5 bases between. CDR3 length: 10 residues.

CDR3 protein: CASSFAGAYNEQFF. DNA for the CDR3: TGCGCCAGCAGCTTTGCGGGAGCCTACAATGAGCAGTTCTTC. The gene calls are TRBV5-1 and TRBJ2-1; the match to TRBD2 covers 7 bases. CDR1 is SGHRS, CDR2 YFSETQ, per germline. V was clipped by 2 bases and J by 2 bases; unmatched bases: 1. This CDR3 is 14 amino acids long.

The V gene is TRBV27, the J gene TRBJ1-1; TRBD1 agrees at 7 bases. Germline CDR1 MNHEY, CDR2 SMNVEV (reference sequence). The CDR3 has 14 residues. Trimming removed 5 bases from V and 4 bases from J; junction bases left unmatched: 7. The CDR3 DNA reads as TGTGCCAGCAGTACCCACAGGGGAGGCACTGAAGCTTTCTTT. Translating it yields CASSTHRGGTEAFF.

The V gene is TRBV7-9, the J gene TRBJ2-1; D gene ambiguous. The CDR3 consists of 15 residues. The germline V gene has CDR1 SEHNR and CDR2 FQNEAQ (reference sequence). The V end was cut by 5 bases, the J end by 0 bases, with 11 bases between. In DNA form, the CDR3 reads TGTGCCAGCAGCCCCCGGCGTTCCTCCTACAATGAGCAGTTCTTC. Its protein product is CASSPRRSSYNEQFF.

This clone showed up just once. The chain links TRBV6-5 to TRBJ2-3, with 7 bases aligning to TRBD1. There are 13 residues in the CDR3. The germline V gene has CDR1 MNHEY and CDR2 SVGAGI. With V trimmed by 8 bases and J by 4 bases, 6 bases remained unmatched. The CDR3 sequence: CASDGQDADTQYF. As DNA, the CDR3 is TGTGCCAGCGACGGACAGGACGCAGATACGCAGTATTTT.